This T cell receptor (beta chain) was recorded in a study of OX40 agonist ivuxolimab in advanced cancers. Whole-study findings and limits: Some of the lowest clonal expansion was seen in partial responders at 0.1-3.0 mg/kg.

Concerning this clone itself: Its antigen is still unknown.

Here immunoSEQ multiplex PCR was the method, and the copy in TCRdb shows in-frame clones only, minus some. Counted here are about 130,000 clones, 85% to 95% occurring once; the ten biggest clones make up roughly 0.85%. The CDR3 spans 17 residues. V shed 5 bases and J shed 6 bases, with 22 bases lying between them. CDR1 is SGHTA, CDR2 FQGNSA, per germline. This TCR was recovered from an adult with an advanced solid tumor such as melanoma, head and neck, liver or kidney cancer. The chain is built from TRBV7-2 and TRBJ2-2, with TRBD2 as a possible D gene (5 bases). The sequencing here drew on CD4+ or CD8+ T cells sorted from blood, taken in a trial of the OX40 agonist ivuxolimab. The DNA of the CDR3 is TGTGCCAGCAGCCCAAAAGCGGTTCTCCTAGGATCCGGGGAGCTGTTTTTT. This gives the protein CASSPKAVLLGSGELFF. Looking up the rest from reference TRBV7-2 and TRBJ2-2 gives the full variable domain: GAGVSQSPSNKVTEKGKDVELRCDPISGHTALYWYRQSLGQGLEFLIYFQGNSAPDKSGLPSDRFSAERTGGSVSTLTIQRTQQEDSAVYLCASSPKAVLLGSGELFFGEGSRLTVL.